This T cell receptor beta chain derives from a study of blood T cells in healthy people across ages. Broader study findings: The diversity estimates, figures obtained from one million T cells, were considered underestimates.

This clonotype was picked up a small number of times. Its specificity is unknown. Extracted total RNA amounted to at least 5.5 micrograms for each sample. With a J-beta primer mix and a sample-barcoded 5' primer, a second PCR ran about 7 to 11 cycles. One entry per CDR3 protein results from TCRdb running MiXCR on the 5' RACE reads. The sample includes 800,000 to 950,000 distinct CDR3 sequences, approximately 35% seen only once; the top ten take 10% to 15%. This clonotype was sampled from a man aged 18 to 35 in good health. Sequenced input: blood.

Written as DNA, the CDR3 is TGTGCCAGCAGCTTAATGGGACTAGCGGACAATGAGCAGTTCTTC. Amino acid sequence: CASSLMGLADNEQFF. The chain joins TRBV7-9 to TRBJ2-1, with 11 bases lining up with TRBD2. Per germline, CDR1 SEHNR and CDR2 FQNEAQ (reference sequence). V shed 2 bases, J shed 5 bases, and the junction held 2 bases outside the gene matches. This CDR3 has 15 residues.